This record covers a single TCR beta chain. Its antigen is unidentified. The CDR3 loop spans 14 amino acids. In germline, CDR1 is SEHNR, CDR2 FQNEAQ (reference sequence). V dropped 7 bases and J dropped 1 base, with 13 bases sitting between them. These data come from a study of T cell responses to AZD1222 COVID-19 vaccine. Profiling relied on immunoSEQ multiplex PCR, and the TCRdb table lists in-frame clones only, not all of them. The table records roughly 120,000 clones, about 81% of them present only once. Regarding the study as a whole: Spike-specific TCR breadth and depth grew following two AZD1222 doses. There were mostly white British donors and more females than males, and clonal diversity was possibly underestimated.

The starting material was peripheral blood, obtained on day 0 of AZD1222 vaccination. This chain connects TRBV7-9 to TRBJ1-1; D remains unclear. The sequence was collected from an adult in good health. The CDR3 is CASNPELRNTEAFF. The CDR3 region has the DNA TGTGCCAGCAACCCCGAGCTGAGGAACACTGAAGCTTTCTTT. Variable domain in full (rest from reference TRBV7-9 and TRBJ1-1): DTGVSQNPRHKITKRGQNVTFRCDPISEHNRLYWYRQTLGQGPEFLTYFQNEAQLEKSRLLSDRFSAERPKGSFSTLEIQRTEQGDSAMYLCASNPELRNTEAFFGQGTRLTVV.